These T cell receptor beta chains were read from a single sample in a study of response to subunit inactivated influenza vaccine. TCRdb redid the calling of the RT-PCR reads with MiXCR, one entry per CDR3 protein. Here the sample spans about 520,000 distinct CDR3 sequences, around 25% being singletons. Source: CD4+ T cells sorted from PBMCs, taken roughly 5 days after vaccination. These receptor sequences come from a man between 45 and 60 years old who received an inactivated influenza vaccine. The CDR3 runs from the conserved cysteine through the conserved F or W. Each record gives: D gene, V gene, clone size, J gene, CDR3 DNA, CDR3 protein. The D gene is left open where the match is weak. Part of the rows lack a size; the others show once, few, many or a class for expanded clones.

.,TRBV9,few,TRBJ2-1,TGTGCCAGCAGCGTAGGCGGTAGCGGCCCCTACAATGAGCAGTTCTTC,CASSVGGSGPYNEQFF
TRBD2,TRBV11-2,.,TRBJ2-5,TGTGCCAGCAGTCCCCCCGGGGGGGGACTGGAGACCCAGTACTTC,CASSPPGGGLETQYF
.,TRBV29-1,few,TRBJ1-2,TGCAGCGTTGCCGGTGGGGATGGCTACACCTTC,CSVAGGDGYTF
.,TRBV29-1,.,TRBJ1-5,TGCAGCGTTGAGACGGGGGCGGTCGGTCAGCCCCAGCATTTT,CSVETGAVGQPQHF
.,TRBV28,.,TRBJ1-1,TGTGCCAGCAGTTTACCCCCGGGGTCGGTGAACACTGAAGCTTTCTTT,CASSLPPGSVNTEAFF
.,TRBV6-2/TRBV6-3,few,TRBJ2-1,TGTGCCAGCAGTTACTCCTTACGGGGGGCTGGGAATGAGCAGTTCTTC,CASSYSLRGAGNEQFF
.,TRBV29-1,few,TRBJ2-2,TGCAGCGTTGGGGAGGGGGCTAAAATAAACACCGGGGAGCTGTTTTTT,CSVGEGAKINTGELFF
.,TRBV3-1,.,TRBJ2-7,TGTGCCAGCAGCCAGGCTACAGAGTCTCTCGAGCAGTACTTC,CASSQATESLEQYF
.,TRBV3-1,few,TRBJ2-3,TGTGCCAGCAGCCAAGATGTAGATACGCAGTATTTT,CASSQDVDTQYF
TRBD2,TRBV7-2,.,TRBJ2-5,TGTGCCAGCAGCCGAAGGACTAGCGGGAATCGGACCCAGTACTTC,CASSRRTSGNRTQYF
.,TRBV7-2,many,TRBJ2-7,TGTGCCAGCAGCTTGGACATGTCCTACGAGCAGTACTTC,CASSLDMSYEQYF
.,TRBV5-4,.,TRBJ2-1,TGTGCCAGCAGCTTGTGGGTGGATGGCAGGAGCAATGAGCAGTTCTTC,CASSLWVDGRSNEQFF
TRBD2,TRBV4-3,.,TRBJ2-3,TGCGCCAGCAGCCAAGACAGCGGGGGGGCCAGAGCAGATACGCAGTATTTT,CASSQDSGGARADTQYF
.,TRBV12-3/TRBV12-4,many,TRBJ1-2,TGTGCCAGCAGTTTGCTTGACTATGGCTACACCTTC,CASSLLDYGYTF
TRBD2,TRBV27,.,TRBJ2-2,TGTGCCAGCAGCGCTAGCGGATTGAACACCGGGGAGCTGTTTTTT,CASSASGLNTGELFF
TRBD2,TRBV11-2,.,TRBJ2-2,TGTGCCAGCAGCCCTTGGACTAGCGGGAGGGCGGGGGAGCTGTTTTTT,CASSPWTSGRAGELFF
.,TRBV7-2,few,TRBJ1-6,TGTGCCAGCAGCTACGGGATTGATTCACCCCTCCACTTT,CASSYGIDSPLHF
.,TRBV5-1,few,TRBJ2-7,TGCGCCAGCAGCGCACAGGTCGGATACGAGCAGTACTTC,CASSAQVGYEQYF
TRBD2,TRBV4-3,.,TRBJ2-2,TGCGCCAGCAGCCAAGGGACTAGCGGCGTGGCCGGGGAGCTGTTTTTT,CASSQGTSGVAGELFF
TRBD1,TRBV27,.,TRBJ1-2,TGTGCCAGCAGCGGACAGGGGGCTCTCTATGGCTACACCTTC,CASSGQGALYGYTF
.,TRBV7-2,.,TRBJ2-7,TGTGCCAGCAGCTTAGCGTTCGGGGCGGGGCGCTACGAGCAGTACTTC,CASSLAFGAGRYEQYF
TRBD2,TRBV20-1,.,TRBJ2-3,TGCAGTGCTAGAACTAGCGGGGGACAGGGCACAGATACGCAGTATTTT,CSARTSGGQGTDTQYF